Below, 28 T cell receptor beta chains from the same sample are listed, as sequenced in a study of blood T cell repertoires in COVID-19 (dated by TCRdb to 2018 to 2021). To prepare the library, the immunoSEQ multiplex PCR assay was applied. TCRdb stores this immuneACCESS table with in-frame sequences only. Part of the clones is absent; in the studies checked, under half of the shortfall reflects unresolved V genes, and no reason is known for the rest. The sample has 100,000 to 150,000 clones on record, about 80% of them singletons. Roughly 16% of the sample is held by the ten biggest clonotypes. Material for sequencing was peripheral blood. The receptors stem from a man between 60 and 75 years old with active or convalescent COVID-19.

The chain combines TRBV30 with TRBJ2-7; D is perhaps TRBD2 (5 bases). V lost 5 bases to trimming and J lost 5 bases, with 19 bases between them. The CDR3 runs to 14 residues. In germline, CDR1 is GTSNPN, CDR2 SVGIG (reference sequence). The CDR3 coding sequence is TGTGCCTGGTCGAGAGGGAGTTTAACCGACGAGCAGTACTTC. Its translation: CAWSRGSLTDEQYF.

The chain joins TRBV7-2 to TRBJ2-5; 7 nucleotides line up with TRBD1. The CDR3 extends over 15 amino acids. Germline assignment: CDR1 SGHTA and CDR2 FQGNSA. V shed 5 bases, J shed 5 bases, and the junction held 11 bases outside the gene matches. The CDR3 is CASSIGTVRPETQYF. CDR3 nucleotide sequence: TGTGCCAGCAGCATCGGGACAGTGAGGCCGGAGACCCAGTACTTC.

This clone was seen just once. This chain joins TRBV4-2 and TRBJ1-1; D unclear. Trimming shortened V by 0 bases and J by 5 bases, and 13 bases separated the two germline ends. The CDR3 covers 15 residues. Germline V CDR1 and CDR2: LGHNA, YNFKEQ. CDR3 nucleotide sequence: TGTGCCAGCAGCCAAGATCCCCTCGGAGGTACTGAAGCTTTCTTT. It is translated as CASSQDPLGGTEAFF.

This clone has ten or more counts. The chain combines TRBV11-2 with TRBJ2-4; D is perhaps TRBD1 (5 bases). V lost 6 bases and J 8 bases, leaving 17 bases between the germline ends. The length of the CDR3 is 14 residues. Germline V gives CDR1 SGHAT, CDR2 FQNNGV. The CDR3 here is CASRPNPGKDIQYF. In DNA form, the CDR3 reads TGTGCCAGCAGGCCAAACCCAGGGAAGGACATTCAGTACTTC.

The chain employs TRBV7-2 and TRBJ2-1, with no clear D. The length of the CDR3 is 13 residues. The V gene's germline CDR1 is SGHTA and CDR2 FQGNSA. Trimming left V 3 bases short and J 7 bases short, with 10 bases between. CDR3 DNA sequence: TGTGCCAGCAGCTTTGACTCGACTAATGAGCAGTTCTTC. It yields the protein CASSFDSTNEQFF. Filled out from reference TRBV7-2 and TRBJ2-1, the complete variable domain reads GAGVSQSPSNKVTEKGKDVELRCDPISGHTALYWYRQSLGQGLEFLIYFQGNSAPDKSGLPSDRFSAERTGGSVSTLTIQRTQQEDSAVYLCASSFDSTNEQFFGPGTRLTVL.

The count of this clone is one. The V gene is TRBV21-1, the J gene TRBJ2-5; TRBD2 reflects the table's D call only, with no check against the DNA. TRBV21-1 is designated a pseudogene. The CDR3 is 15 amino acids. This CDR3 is CASSNIRDYQETQYF. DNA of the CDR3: TGTGCCAGCAGCAACATCCGGGACTACCAAGAGACCCAGTACTTC.

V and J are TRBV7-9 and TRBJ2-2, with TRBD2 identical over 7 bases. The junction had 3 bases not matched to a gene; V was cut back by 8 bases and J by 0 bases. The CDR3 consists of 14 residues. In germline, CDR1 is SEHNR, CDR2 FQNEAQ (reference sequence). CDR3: CASWGGANTGELFF. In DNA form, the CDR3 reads TGTGCCAGCTGGGGGGGGGCGAACACCGGGGAGCTGTTTTTT.

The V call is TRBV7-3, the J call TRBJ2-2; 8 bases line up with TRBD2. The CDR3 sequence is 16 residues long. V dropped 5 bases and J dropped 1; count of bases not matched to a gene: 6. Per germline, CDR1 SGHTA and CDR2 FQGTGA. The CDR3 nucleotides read TGTGCCAGCAGCCTTGATACTAGCGGGAACACCGGGGAGCTGTTTTTT. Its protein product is CASSLDTSGNTGELFF.

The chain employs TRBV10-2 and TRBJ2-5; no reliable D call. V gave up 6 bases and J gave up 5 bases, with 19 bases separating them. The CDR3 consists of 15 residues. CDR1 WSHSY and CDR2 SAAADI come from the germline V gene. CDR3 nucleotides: TGCGCCAGCAGAGGTAGCCCCATCGGCTACGAGACCCAGTACTTC. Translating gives CASRGSPIGYETQYF.

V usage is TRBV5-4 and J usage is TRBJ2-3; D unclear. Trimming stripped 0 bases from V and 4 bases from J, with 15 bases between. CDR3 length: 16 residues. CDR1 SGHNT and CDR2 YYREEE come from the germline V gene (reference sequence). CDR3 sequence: CASSLVAPMSPDTQYF. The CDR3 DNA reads TGTGCCAGCAGCTTGGTTGCCCCTATGAGCCCAGATACGCAGTATTTT.

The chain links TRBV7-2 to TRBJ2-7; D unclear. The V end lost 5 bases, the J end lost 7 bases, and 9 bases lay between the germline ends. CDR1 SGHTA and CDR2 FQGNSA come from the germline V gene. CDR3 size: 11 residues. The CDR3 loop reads CASSPRWEQYF. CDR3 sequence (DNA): TGTGCCAGCAGCCCCCGGTGGGAGCAGTACTTC.

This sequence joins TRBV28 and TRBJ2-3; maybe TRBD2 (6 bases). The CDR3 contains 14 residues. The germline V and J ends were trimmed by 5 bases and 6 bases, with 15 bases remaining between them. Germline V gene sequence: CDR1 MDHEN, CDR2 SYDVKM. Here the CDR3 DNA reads TGTGCCAGCAGTGGGGGGACCGCCGGGGATACGCAGTATTTT. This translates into CASSGGTAGDTQYF.

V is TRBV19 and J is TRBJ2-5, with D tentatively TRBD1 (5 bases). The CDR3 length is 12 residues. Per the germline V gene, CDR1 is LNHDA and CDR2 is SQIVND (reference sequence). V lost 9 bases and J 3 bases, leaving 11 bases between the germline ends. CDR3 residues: CASQDRKETQYF. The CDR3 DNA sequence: TGTGCCAGCCAAGACAGAAAAGAGACCCAGTACTTC. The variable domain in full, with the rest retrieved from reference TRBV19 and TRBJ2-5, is DGGITQSPKYLFRKEGQNVTLSCEQNLNHDAMYWYRQDPGQGLRLIYYSQIVNDFQKGDIAEGYSVSREKKESFPLTVTSAQKNPTAFYLCASQDRKETQYFGPGTRLLVL.

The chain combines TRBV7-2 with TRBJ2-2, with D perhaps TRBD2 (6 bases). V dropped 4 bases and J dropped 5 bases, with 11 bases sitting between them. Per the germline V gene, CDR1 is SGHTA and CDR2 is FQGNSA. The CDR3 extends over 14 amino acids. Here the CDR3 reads CASSSLSGTGELFF. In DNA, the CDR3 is TGTGCCAGCAGCTCTCTTAGCGGTACCGGGGAGCTGTTTTTT.

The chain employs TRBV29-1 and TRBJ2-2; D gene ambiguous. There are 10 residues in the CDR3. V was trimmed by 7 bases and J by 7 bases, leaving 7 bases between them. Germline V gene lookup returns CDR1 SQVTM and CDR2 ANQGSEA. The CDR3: CSASGGELFF. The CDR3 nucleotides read TGCAGCGCTAGTGGCGGGGAGCTGTTTTTT.

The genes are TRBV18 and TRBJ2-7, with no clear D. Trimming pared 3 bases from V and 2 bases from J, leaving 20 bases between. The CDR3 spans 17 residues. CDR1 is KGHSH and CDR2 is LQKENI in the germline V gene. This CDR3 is CASSPTSQIYPPYEQYF. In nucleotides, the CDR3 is TGTGCCAGCTCACCTACTTCACAGATTTATCCTCCCTACGAGCAGTACTTC.

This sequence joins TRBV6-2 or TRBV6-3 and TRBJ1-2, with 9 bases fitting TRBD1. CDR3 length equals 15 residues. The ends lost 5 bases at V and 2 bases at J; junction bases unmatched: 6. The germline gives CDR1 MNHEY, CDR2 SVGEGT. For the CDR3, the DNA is TGTGCCAGCAGTGACCCGACAGGGGGGAACTATGGCTACACCTTC. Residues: CASSDPTGGNYGYTF.

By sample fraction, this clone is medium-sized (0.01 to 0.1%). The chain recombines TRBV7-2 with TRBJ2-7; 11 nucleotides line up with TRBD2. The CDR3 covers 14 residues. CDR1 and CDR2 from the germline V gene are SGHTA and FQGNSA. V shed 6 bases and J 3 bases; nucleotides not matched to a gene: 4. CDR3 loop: CASRAGTSGYEQYF. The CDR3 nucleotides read TGTGCCAGCAGAGCCGGGACTAGCGGCTACGAGCAGTACTTC.

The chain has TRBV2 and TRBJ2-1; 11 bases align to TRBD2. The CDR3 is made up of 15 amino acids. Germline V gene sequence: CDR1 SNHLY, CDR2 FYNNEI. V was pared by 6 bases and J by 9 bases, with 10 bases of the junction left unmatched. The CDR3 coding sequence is TGTGCCAGCAGGCTCACTAGCGGGAGAGAGGCTGAGCAGTTCTTC. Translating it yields CASRLTSGREAEQFF.

CDR3 DNA sequence: TGTGCCACCAGTGAGCCCGGGTCCTACGAGCAGTACTTC. Its protein is CATSEPGSYEQYF. The genes are TRBV24-1 and TRBJ2-7; D unresolved. This CDR3 region has 13 residues. The V end was cut by 4 bases, the J end by 1 base, with 7 bases between. In germline, CDR1 is KGHDR, CDR2 SFDVKD.

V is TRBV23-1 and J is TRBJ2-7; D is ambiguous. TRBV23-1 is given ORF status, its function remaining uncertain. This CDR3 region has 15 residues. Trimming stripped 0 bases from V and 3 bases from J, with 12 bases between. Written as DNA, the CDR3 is TGCGCCAGCAGTCAATCCGACACGTCCTACTACGAGCAGTACTTC. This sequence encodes CASSQSDTSYYEQYF.

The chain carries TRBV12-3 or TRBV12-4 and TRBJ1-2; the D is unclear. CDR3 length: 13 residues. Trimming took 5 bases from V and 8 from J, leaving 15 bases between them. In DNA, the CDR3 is TGTGCCAGCAGTCTGCTGACCGGGGTGGGCTACACCTTC. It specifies CASSLLTGVGYTF.

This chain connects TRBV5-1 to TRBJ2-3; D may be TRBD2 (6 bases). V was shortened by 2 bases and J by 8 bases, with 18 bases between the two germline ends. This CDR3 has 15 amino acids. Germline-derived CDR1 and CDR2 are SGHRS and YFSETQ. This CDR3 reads CASSLTGRARGTQYF. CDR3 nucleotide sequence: TGCGCCAGCAGCTTAACCGGGAGAGCTCGTGGTACGCAGTATTTT.

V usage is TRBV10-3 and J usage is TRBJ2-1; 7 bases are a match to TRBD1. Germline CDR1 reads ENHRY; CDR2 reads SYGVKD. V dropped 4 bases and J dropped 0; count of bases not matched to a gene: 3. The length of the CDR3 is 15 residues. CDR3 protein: CAISGGQDSYNEQFF. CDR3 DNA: TGTGCCATCAGTGGCGGACAGGACTCCTACAATGAGCAGTTCTTC.

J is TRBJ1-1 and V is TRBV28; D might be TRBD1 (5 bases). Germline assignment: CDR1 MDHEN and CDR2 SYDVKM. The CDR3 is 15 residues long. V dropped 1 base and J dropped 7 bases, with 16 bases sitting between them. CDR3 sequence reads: CASSLLAEGDFEAFF. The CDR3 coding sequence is TGTGCCAGCAGTTTATTAGCGGAAGGGGACTTTGAAGCTTTCTTT.

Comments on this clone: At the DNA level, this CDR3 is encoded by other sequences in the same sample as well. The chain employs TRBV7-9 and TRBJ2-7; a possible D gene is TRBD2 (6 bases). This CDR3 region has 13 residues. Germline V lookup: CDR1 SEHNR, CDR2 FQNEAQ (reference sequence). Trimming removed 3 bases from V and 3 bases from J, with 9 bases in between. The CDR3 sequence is CASSLSGDYEQYF. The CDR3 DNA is TGTGCCAGCAGCTTGTCGGGGGACTACGAGCAGTACTTC.

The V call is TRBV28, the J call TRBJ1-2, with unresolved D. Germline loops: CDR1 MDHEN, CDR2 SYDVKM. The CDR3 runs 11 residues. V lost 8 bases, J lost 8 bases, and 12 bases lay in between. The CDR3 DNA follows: TGTGCCAGCGGTCGGGAGGGAGGCTACACCTTC. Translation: CASGREGGYTF.

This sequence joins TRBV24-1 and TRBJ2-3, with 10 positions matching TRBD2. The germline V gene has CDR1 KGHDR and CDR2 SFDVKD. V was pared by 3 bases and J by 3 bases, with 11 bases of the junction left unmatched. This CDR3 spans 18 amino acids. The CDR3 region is CATSDPRTSGPQTDTQYF. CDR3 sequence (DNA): TGTGCCACCAGTGATCCCCGGACTAGCGGACCCCAGACAGATACGCAGTATTTT.